This entry lists 16 T cell receptor beta chains sequenced from one sample in a study of blood T cells in healthy people across ages. The use of a sample-barcoded 5' primer and a J-beta primer mix characterized a second PCR of roughly 7 to 12 cycles. One entry per CDR3 protein results from TCRdb running MiXCR on the 5' RACE reads. The sample has just over 1 million distinct CDR3 sequences, around 43% seen once; the top ten hold 15% to 20%. Material for sequencing was blood. The source of these receptors is a woman aged 55 to 70 in good health.

V gene TRBV20-1 combines with J gene TRBJ2-7; D uncertain. Trimming took 3 bases from V and 4 from J, leaving 13 bases between them. Looked up from germline, CDR1 is DFQATT and CDR2 is SNEGSKA (reference sequence). The length of the CDR3 is 13 residues. The CDR3 loop is CSASLTVGYEQYF. DNA of the CDR3: TGCAGTGCTAGCCTAACGGTAGGGTACGAGCAGTACTTC.

This clonotype has a handful of counts. This chain joins TRBV6-5 and TRBJ1-2; D may be TRBD1 (5 bases). V gave up 7 bases and J gave up 6 bases, with 18 bases separating them. The CDR3 loop spans 14 amino acids. Germline V lookup: CDR1 MNHEY, CDR2 SVGAGI. The CDR3 coding sequence is TGTGCCAGCACCACGGGGCGCAGCTATAATGGCTACACCTTC. Protein product: CASTTGRSYNGYTF.

This chain uses TRBV20-1 with TRBJ2-1; perhaps TRBD2 as D (5 bases). The germline gives CDR1 DFQATT, CDR2 SNEGSKA (reference sequence). CDR3 length: 15 amino acids. V lost 6 bases, J lost 2 bases, and 17 bases lay in between. The CDR3 DNA is TGCAGTGCAAAATCCGACGGGATAACCTACAATGAGCAGTTCTTC. Its protein is CSAKSDGITYNEQFF.

V and J are TRBV7-2 and TRBJ1-4; 7 positions match TRBD1. CDR1 and CDR2 from the germline V gene are SGHTA and FQGNSA. CDR3 length: 15 amino acids. The J segment lost 4 bases and the V segment lost 1 base, leaving 3 bases of the junction unmatched. CDR3 coding DNA: TGTGCCAGCAGCTTAGGACAGGGCCTTAATGAAAAACTGTTTTTT. Its protein product is CASSLGQGLNEKLFF.

This clonotype has a count of ten or more. V and J are TRBV29-1 and TRBJ1-1; tentatively, D is TRBD1 (6 bases). V dropped 6 bases and J dropped 1 base, with 15 bases sitting between them. Germline CDR1 is SQVTM and CDR2 is ANQGSEA. There are 14 residues in the CDR3. CDR3 bases: TGCAGCGTGGAACCGGGACACCCGAACACTGAAGCTTTCTTT. It yields the protein CSVEPGHPNTEAFF.

Of note for this clonotype: A junction end diverges from the germline sequence, so it may reflect a read error. The chain employs TRBV25-1 and TRBJ2-1; maybe TRBD1 (5 bases). Germline V gene data show CDR1 as MGHDK and CDR2 as SYGVNS. CDR3 length: 13 amino acids. The CDR3 loop is CAGSGAAYNEQFF. The CDR3 nucleotides read TGTGCCGGCAGTGGGGCAGCGTACAATGAGCAGTTCTTC.

The chain carries TRBV5-1 and TRBJ2-3, with D possibly being TRBD1 (6 bases). Per the germline V gene, CDR1 is SGHRS and CDR2 is YFSETQ. V shed 4 bases and J shed 1 base, with 22 bases lying between them. This CDR3 has 18 amino acids. CDR3: CASSLSRGRGPGTDTQYF. The DNA for the CDR3 is TGCGCCAGCAGCCTCTCCCGAGGCAGGGGCCCAGGCACAGATACGCAGTATTTT.

The rearrangement joins TRBV12-3 or TRBV12-4 to TRBJ2-7; D possibly corresponds to TRBD1 (6 bases). The DNA end is more similar to TRBJ2-5, so the J call may be wrong. The CDR3 sequence is 14 residues long. CDR3 protein: CASSFQGPRETQYF. The CDR3 nucleotides read TGTGCCAGCAGTTTTCAGGGGCCCCGGGAGACCCAGTACTTC.

The chain carries TRBV24-1 and TRBJ2-7; 8 bases are shared with TRBD1. The CDR3 is 15 amino acids. Trimming removed 3 bases from V and 2 bases from J; junction bases left unmatched: 5. Germline CDR1 is KGHDR and CDR2 is SFDVKD. The CDR3 region has the DNA TGTGCCACCAGTGATCCCGGGACAGGAACCTACGAGCAGTACTTC. Its translation is CATSDPGTGTYEQYF.

This chain links TRBV7-3 with TRBJ2-3; unclear D gene. The V gene's germline CDR1 is SGHTA and CDR2 FQGTGA. Trimming removed 1 base from V and 2 bases from J, with 7 bases in between. The CDR3 runs 14 residues. This CDR3 reads CASSLMAVTDTQYF. The DNA for the CDR3 is TGTGCCAGCAGCTTAATGGCGGTCACAGATACGCAGTATTTT. Full variable domain (rest looked up from reference TRBV7-3 and TRBJ2-3): GAGVSQTPSNKVTEKGKYVELRCDPISGHTALYWYRQSLGQGPEFLIYFQGTGAADDSGLPNDRFFAVRPEGSVSTLKIQRTERGDSAVYLCASSLMAVTDTQYFGPGTRLTVL.

The genes are TRBV20-1 and TRBJ1-3, with no clear D. Germline V gives CDR1 DFQATT, CDR2 SNEGSKA (reference sequence). Trimming left V 1 base short and J 10 bases short, with 14 bases between. The CDR3 runs to 13 residues. The CDR3 coding sequence is TGCAGTGCTAGAGCCTCCACCCAGAGGACCATATATTTT. Its protein is CSARASTQRTIYF.

The chain employs TRBV6-2 or TRBV6-3 and TRBJ1-2, with D unclear. The CDR3 runs to 13 residues. Trimming pared 3 bases from V and 3 bases from J, leaving 8 bases between. CDR1 and CDR2 from the germline V gene are MNHEY and SVGEGT. CDR3 sequence reads: CASSYTSDYGYTF. For the CDR3, the DNA is TGTGCCAGCAGTTATACGTCGGACTATGGCTACACCTTC.

In its sample, this clonotype was seen once. This chain connects TRBV5-1 to TRBJ2-2; D might be TRBD1 or TRBD2, each matching 5 bases. The ends were cut back, 0 bases at V and 6 bases at J, with 12 bases in the middle. The germline V gene has CDR1 SGHRS and CDR2 YFSETQ. The CDR3 has 15 residues. CDR3 in amino acids: CASSLGHRGAGELFF. The CDR3 coding sequence is TGCGCCAGCAGCTTGGGGCATCGAGGGGCCGGGGAGCTGTTTTTT.

This clonotype was found a few times. V usage is TRBV7-2 and J usage is TRBJ2-2, with TRBD2 matching 11 bases. V was pared by 3 bases and J by 6 bases, with 6 bases of the junction left unmatched. The germline gives CDR1 SGHTA, CDR2 FQGNSA. The CDR3 consists of 16 residues. DNA for the CDR3: TGTGCCAGCAGCTTTACGACTAGCGGGATTCCCGGGGAGCTGTTTTTT. This translates into CASSFTTSGIPGELFF.

This chain connects TRBV9 to TRBJ2-1, with D perhaps matching TRBD1 (6 bases). Matching the DNA end better, TRBJ2-7 makes the J call doubtful. Germline V lookup: CDR1 SGDLS, CDR2 YYNGEE. The CDR3 spans 16 residues. The CDR3: CASSVDGTSSYNEQYF. As DNA, the CDR3 is TGTGCCAGCAGCGTAGACGGGACAAGTTCCTACAATGAGCAGTACTTC.

This clonotype has a handful of counts. This sequence joins TRBV28 and TRBJ2-7; D may match TRBD1 or TRBD2 (5 bases each). This CDR3 is built from 14 residues. Trimming removed 7 bases from V and 0 bases from J, with 13 bases in between. The germline gives CDR1 MDHEN, CDR2 SYDVKM. The CDR3 region has the DNA TGTGCCAGCATGAAAGCTGGGGGCTCCTACGAGCAGTACTTC. Protein sequence: CASMKAGGSYEQYF.